The entry that follows covers one T cell receptor (beta chain) sequence. The data were obtained in a study of blood T cell repertoires in COVID-19. Across the study: The United States, Italy and Spain provided the acute and convalescent COVID-19 samples. PBMCs, B-cell-depleted T cells, or T cells provided the cDNA or gDNA that made up the material.

Some clones are missing from TCRdb's copy, which holds only in-frame ones; the method was immunoSEQ multiplex PCR. The sample has almost 400,000 clones, approximately 89% seen once; the top ten hold 1.7%. This CDR3 contains 20 residues. Germline V gene sequence: CDR1 SGHNT, CDR2 YYREEE (reference sequence). With 2 bases removed from V and 5 bases from J, the gap between germline ends came to 29 bases. Assignments of participants to cohorts depended upon their own reported clinical history. The source is a woman under 40 who had recovered from COVID-19. Sequencing was carried out using PBMCs or T cells enriched from blood (not recorded which). The chain combines TRBV5-4 with TRBJ1-5, with D possibly TRBD1 on 6 matching bases. CDR3 sequence: CASSLRIPRGGGVRDQPQHF. The CDR3 DNA follows: TGTGCCAGCAGCTTAAGGATACCGAGGGGGGGAGGCGTCAGGGATCAGCCCCAGCATTTT.